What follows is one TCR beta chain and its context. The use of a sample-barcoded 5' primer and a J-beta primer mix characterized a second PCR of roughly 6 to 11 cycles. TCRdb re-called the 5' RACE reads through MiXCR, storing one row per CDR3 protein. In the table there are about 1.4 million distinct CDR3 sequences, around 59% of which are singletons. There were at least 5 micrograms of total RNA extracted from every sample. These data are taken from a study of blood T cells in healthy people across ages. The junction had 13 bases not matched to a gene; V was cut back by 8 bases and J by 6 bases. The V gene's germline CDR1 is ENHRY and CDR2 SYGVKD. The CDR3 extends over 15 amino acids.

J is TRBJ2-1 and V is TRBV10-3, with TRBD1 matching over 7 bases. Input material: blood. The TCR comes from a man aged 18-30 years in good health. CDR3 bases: TGTGCCATCGGTATAGACAGGGATCGGATCAATGAGCAGTTCTTC. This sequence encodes CAIGIDRDRINEQFF.